Below, 30 T cell receptor beta chains from the same sample are listed, as sequenced in a study of OX40 agonist ivuxolimab in advanced cancers. Some clones are missing from TCRdb's copy, which holds only in-frame ones; the method was immunoSEQ multiplex PCR. The sample lists about 81,000 clones, approximately 89% seen once, with over 0.2% in the top ten. Sequencing used CD4+ or CD8+ T cells sorted from blood, obtained in a trial of the OX40 agonist ivuxolimab. The origin of the receptors is an adult with an advanced solid tumor such as melanoma, head and neck, liver or kidney cancer.

The chain employs TRBV18 and TRBJ2-6; 7 nucleotides agree with TRBD1. The ends lost 6 bases at V and 0 bases at J; junction bases unmatched: 5. This CDR3 has 16 amino acids. Germline loops: CDR1 KGHSH, CDR2 LQKENI. The CDR3 protein is CASSSRQGSGANVLTF. Written as DNA, the CDR3 is TGTGCCAGCTCGTCCAGACAGGGCTCTGGGGCCAACGTCCTGACTTTC. Full variable domain (remainder filled in from reference TRBV18 and TRBJ2-6): NAGVMQNPRHLVRRRGQEARLRCSPMKGHSHVYWYRQLPEEGLKFMVYLQKENIIDESGMPKERFSAEFPKEGPSILRIQQVVRGDSAAYFCASSSRQGSGANVLTFGAGSRLTVL.

The J gene is TRBJ1-2, the V gene TRBV19; D is unresolved. V was shortened by 4 bases and J by 4 bases, with 13 bases between the two germline ends. CDR1 and CDR2 from the germline V gene are LNHDA and SQIVND (reference sequence). This CDR3 region has 14 residues. For the CDR3, the DNA is TGTGCCAGTAGTACCCTCACAGAGCCCTATGGCTACACCTTC. It yields the protein CASSTLTEPYGYTF.

The chain links TRBV27 to TRBJ1-5; possibly TRBD1 for D (5 bases). V dropped 7 bases and J dropped 8 bases, with 9 bases sitting between them. This CDR3 comprises 11 residues. Per germline, CDR1 MNHEY and CDR2 SMNVEV (reference sequence). CDR3 region: CASTRGEPQHF. CDR3 sequence (DNA): TGTGCCAGCACCCGAGGGGAGCCCCAGCATTTT.

The chain carries TRBV5-1 and TRBJ1-2; the D gene is possibly TRBD1 (6 bases). The CDR3 contains 14 residues. The V end lost 1 base, the J end lost 6 bases, and 13 bases lay between the germline ends. Germline V gene lookup returns CDR1 SGHRS and CDR2 YFSETQ. The CDR3 DNA reads TGCGCCAGCAGCTTGAGCCGGGACAACCATGGCTACACCTTC. Its translation: CASSLSRDNHGYTF.

V usage is TRBV27 and J usage is TRBJ2-1, with TRBD2 matching over 14 bases. CDR1 is MNHEY, CDR2 SMNVEV, per germline (reference sequence). Unmatched junction bases numbered 5, after V lost 6 bases and J lost 1 base. The length of the CDR3 is 17 residues. In DNA form, the CDR3 reads TGTGCCAGCAGGCGACTAGCGGGAGGGGGTTCCTACAATGAGCAGTTCTTC. Protein: CASRRLAGGGSYNEQFF.

The chain employs TRBV19 and TRBJ2-3; 7 bases line up with TRBD2. J was trimmed by 0 bases and V by 2 bases; bases with no gene match: 2. The CDR3 spans 15 residues. Germline V gives CDR1 LNHDA, CDR2 SQIVND (reference sequence). The CDR3 region has the DNA TGTGCCAGTAGTATAAGACTAGCTAGCACAGATACGCAGTATTTT. It encodes CASSIRLASTDTQYF.

The chain combines TRBV10-3 with TRBJ1-5; 8 bases fit TRBD1. This CDR3 is 17 amino acids long. V lost 2 bases to trimming and J lost 2 bases; unmatched junction nucleotides: 8. Germline CDR1 and CDR2: ENHRY and SYGVKD. The DNA of the CDR3 is TGTGCCATCAGTGAGGGCAGGGGGCAAATACGCAATCAGCCCCAGCATTTT. Its translation: CAISEGRGQIRNQPQHF.

The chain uses TRBV4-1 and TRBJ1-1, with 8 bases fitting TRBD1. V lost 4 bases, J lost 0 bases, and 7 bases stayed unmatched. Germline V CDR1 and CDR2: MGHRA, YSYEKL. This CDR3 comprises 16 residues. The CDR3 sequence: CASSRFGQGLNTEAFF. The CDR3 DNA follows: TGCGCCAGCAGCCGCTTCGGACAGGGACTGAACACTGAAGCTTTCTTT.

This clone turned up a few times. The CDR3 protein is CASTSSGNTIYF. DNA for the CDR3: TGTGCCAGCACGTCTTCTGGAAACACCATATATTTT. The chain is built from TRBV25-1 and TRBJ1-3; D remains unclear. With 7 bases removed from V and 1 base from J, the gap between germline ends came to 5 bases. The germline gives CDR1 MGHDK, CDR2 SYGVNS. The CDR3 is made up of 12 amino acids.

V is TRBV4-3 and J is TRBJ2-4; weak D call: TRBD2 (6 bases). Trimming removed 4 bases at V and 8 bases at J, with 18 bases between. The CDR3 spans 15 residues. Germline V gene lookup returns CDR1 LGHNA and CDR2 YSLEER. The CDR3 region is CASSPGAGRPDIQYF. Written as DNA, the CDR3 is TGCGCCAGCAGCCCCGGGGCGGGGCGGCCGGACATTCAGTACTTC.

This chain connects TRBV18 to TRBJ2-4; D might be TRBD1 or TRBD2, each matching 5 bases. Germline CDR1 is KGHSH and CDR2 is LQKENI. Trimming left V 4 bases short and J 0 bases short, with 13 bases between. The CDR3 is 16 residues long. The CDR3 sequence: CASSQGPILAKNIQYF. CDR3 nucleotides: TGTGCCAGCTCACAGGGACCGATCTTAGCCAAAAACATTCAGTACTTC.

This clone turned up a few times. V gene TRBV7-8 combines with J gene TRBJ2-2, with D hard to call. The V end was cut by 7 bases, the J end by 7 bases, with 22 bases between. Per germline, CDR1 SGHVS and CDR2 FQNEAQ. CDR3 length: 16 amino acids. CDR3 protein: CASTGPRTAIVGELFF. The CDR3 DNA follows: TGTGCCAGCACTGGCCCGCGGACGGCCATTGTCGGGGAGCTGTTTTTT.

The chain is built from TRBV2 and TRBJ2-5, with a possible D match to TRBD2 (5 bases). The CDR3 is made up of 15 amino acids. CDR1 SNHLY and CDR2 FYNNEI come from the germline V gene. V lost 4 bases, J lost 5 bases, and 17 bases lay in between. The CDR3 DNA is TGTGCCAGCAGTGGTGGAGGATCCTTAGGGGAGACCCAGTACTTC. It encodes CASSGGGSLGETQYF.

The CDR3 loop reads CASSADRASAEAFF. DNA for the CDR3: TGTGCCAGCAGTGCTGACAGGGCTTCCGCTGAAGCTTTCTTT. The chain recombines TRBV2 with TRBJ1-1; 7 nucleotides align to TRBD1. The CDR3 spans 14 residues. Germline CDR1 is SNHLY and CDR2 is FYNNEI. Trimming cost V 4 bases and J 6 bases; bases outside gene matches: 8.

The chain's CDR3 is CASSRNGPSSYEQYV. DNA for the CDR3: TGCGCCAGCAGCAGAAACGGACCTAGCTCCTACGAGCAGTACGTC. The J gene is TRBJ2-7, the V gene TRBV5-1; the D is unclear. Germline lookup yields CDR1 SGHRS and CDR2 YFSETQ. Trimming cost V 4 bases and J 0 bases, with 14 bases left between them. This CDR3 has 15 amino acids.

The chain recombines TRBV7-3 with TRBJ2-5; weak D call: TRBD1 (6 bases). The V gene lost 5 bases and the J gene lost 1 base, with 8 bases spanning the gap. The CDR3 extends over 13 amino acids. Germline assignment: CDR1 SGHTA and CDR2 FQGTGA. The CDR3 DNA follows: TGTGCCAGCAGCCGGACAGCCCAAGAGACCCAGTACTTC. Amino acid sequence: CASSRTAQETQYF.

The chain combines TRBV5-4 with TRBJ1-1; 8 nucleotides align to TRBD1. Germline CDR1 is SGHNT and CDR2 is YYREEE (reference sequence). The CDR3 runs 14 residues. J was trimmed by 4 bases and V by 0 bases; bases with no gene match: 2. CDR3 coding DNA: TGTGCCAGCAGCTTGGTAGGGACAGGCACTGAAGCTTTCTTT. It yields the protein CASSLVGTGTEAFF.

The chain couples TRBV29-1 to TRBJ2-3; TRBD2 matches at 9 bases. After removal of 3 bases from V and 0 bases from J, the junction contained 4 bases not matched to a gene. The CDR3 covers 15 residues. CDR1 and CDR2 from the germline V gene are SQVTM and ANQGSEA. CDR3 nucleotides: TGCAGCGTTGAGAAGCGGGAGGTGAGCACAGATACGCAGTATTTT. It specifies CSVEKREVSTDTQYF.

J is TRBJ2-5 and V is TRBV30, with a tentative D call TRBD2 (5 bases). Per germline, CDR1 GTSNPN and CDR2 SVGIG (reference sequence). Trimming took off 2 bases at V and 12 bases at J, with 16 bases between the two ends. The CDR3 totals 12 residues. The CDR3 sequence: CAWSTDGVTEYF. Written as DNA, the CDR3 is TGTGCCTGGAGTACGGACGGGGTCACCGAGTACTTC.

The chain has TRBV4-1 and TRBJ1-1; D unresolved. The CDR3 consists of 13 residues. V lost 3 bases and J 4 bases, leaving 9 bases between the germline ends. The V gene's germline CDR1 is MGHRA and CDR2 YSYEKL. For the CDR3, the DNA is TGCGCCAGCAGCCAGGTTATCGTCACTGAAGCTTTCTTT. Translation gives CASSQVIVTEAFF.

V and J are TRBV5-6 and TRBJ2-1, with D unresolved. Trimming removed 0 bases from V and 10 bases from J, with 8 bases in between. Germline-derived CDR1 and CDR2 are SGHDT and YYEEEE. This CDR3 comprises 12 residues. The CDR3 DNA is TGTGCCAGCAGCTTGGCGGTGAAGGAGCAGTTCTTC. Protein sequence: CASSLAVKEQFF.

The chain joins TRBV20-1 to TRBJ2-7; no clear D gene. The CDR3 is 11 residues long. Trimming removed 3 bases from V and 4 bases from J, with 7 bases in between. CDR1 and CDR2 (germline): DFQATT, SNEGSKA (reference sequence). The CDR3 nucleotides are TGCAGTGCTAGTGGGGATTACGAGCAGTACGTC. It specifies CSASGDYEQYV.

This chain connects TRBV5-1 to TRBJ2-1; a possible D gene is TRBD1 (6 bases). CDR3 size: 14 residues. Trimming left V 0 bases short and J 8 bases short, with 12 bases between. The germline V gene encodes CDR1 SGHRS and CDR2 YFSETQ. CDR3 amino acids: CASSLVGAGDEQFF. The CDR3 nucleotides are TGCGCCAGCAGCTTGGTTGGTGCAGGGGATGAGCAGTTCTTC. The full variable domain, completed using reference TRBV5-1 and TRBJ2-1, is KAGVTQTPRYLIKTRGQQVTLSCSPISGHRSVSWYQQTPGQGLQFLFEYFSETQRNKGNFPGRFSGRQFSNSRSEMNVSTLELGDSALYLCASSLVGAGDEQFFGPGTRLTVL.

The chain recombines TRBV7-2 with TRBJ2-7, with D uncertain. V was clipped by 4 bases and J by 7 bases, with 11 bases between them. The CDR3 consists of 12 residues. Per germline, CDR1 SGHTA and CDR2 FQGNSA. The CDR3 spells CASSSPVREQYF. The CDR3 nucleotides are TGTGCCAGCAGCTCTCCTGTGAGGGAGCAGTACTTC.

The J gene is TRBJ2-2, the V gene TRBV30; no reliable D call. CDR1 GTSNPN and CDR2 SVGIG come from the germline V gene (reference sequence). V dropped 4 bases and J dropped 3 bases, with 12 bases sitting between them. CDR3 size: 14 residues. The CDR3 coding sequence is TGTGCCTGGATCCTGAAGGGATACACCGGGGAGCTGTTTTTT. Its translation is CAWILKGYTGELFF.

V is TRBV28 and J is TRBJ2-3; D is perhaps TRBD1 (5 bases). The CDR3 consists of 16 residues. The germline V and J ends were trimmed by 1 base and 3 bases, with 14 bases remaining between them. The germline V gene has CDR1 MDHEN and CDR2 SYDVKM. CDR3 sequence (DNA): TGTGCCAGCAGTTTATTGGCAGGGTCTAAAACAGATACGCAGTATTTT. Translating gives CASSLLAGSKTDTQYF.

The chain couples TRBV11-2 to TRBJ2-5, with D perhaps matching TRBD2 (6 bases). Trimming pared 5 bases from V and 5 bases from J, leaving 24 bases between. The CDR3 runs to 17 residues. Germline V gene lookup returns CDR1 SGHAT and CDR2 FQNNGV. CDR3 amino acids: CASSPQVGRPLWETQYF. The CDR3 coding sequence is TGTGCCAGCAGCCCGCAGGTGGGGAGGCCCCTGTGGGAGACCCAGTACTTC.

The chain employs TRBV6-6 and TRBJ1-5; D unresolved. Trimming shortened V by 8 bases and J by 3 bases, and 11 bases separated the two germline ends. Per the germline V gene, CDR1 is MNHNY and CDR2 is SVGAGI (reference sequence). CDR3 length equals 13 residues. The CDR3 DNA reads as TGTGCCAGCGCGGCACAGAACAATCAGCCCCAGCATTTT. Translation gives CASAAQNNQPQHF.

The chain combines TRBV7-6 with TRBJ2-5, with TRBD2 as a possible D gene (6 bases). Germline lookup yields CDR1 SGHVS and CDR2 FNYEAQ. The CDR3 runs 14 residues. Trimming removed 5 bases at V and 4 bases at J, with 14 bases between. DNA of the CDR3: TGTGCCAGCAGCGGGATCATGGGAGGAGAGACCCAGTACTTC. This translates into CASSGIMGGETQYF.

The V and J genes are TRBV5-1 and TRBJ1-1, with 9 bases fitting TRBD1. The germline gives CDR1 SGHRS, CDR2 YFSETQ. J was trimmed by 6 bases and V by 0 bases; bases with no gene match: 3. This CDR3 is built from 14 residues. CDR3 coding DNA: TGCGCCAGCAGCTTGGTGGGACAGGGAGCTGAAGCTTTCTTT. Protein: CASSLVGQGAEAFF.